Below, one TCR beta chain is given with its context. Its antigen is still unknown. Template switching by 5'RACE with UMIs generated the TCR beta cDNA. Reprocessing the 5' RACE reads, TCRdb reports a single entry for every CDR3 protein and omits DNA. The data show some 150,000 distinct CDR3 sequences, and the top ten clones hold 9% to 15%. These data are taken from a study of T cells expressing NK-cell markers. The wider study: Cells sorted as CD3+CD56+NKG2C+, CD3+CD56+NKG2C- and CD3+CD56-NKG2C+ T cells supplied the TCR beta repertoires. The study sequenced eight donors, seven HCMV-seropositive and one seronegative. General observations from the study: There remained a lack of clarity about HCMV specificity of expanded NKG2C+ T cell clones.

The germline gives CDR1 LNHDA, CDR2 SQIVND (reference sequence). This CDR3 spans 15 amino acids. This sequence joins TRBV19 and TRBJ1-5; no DNA is available, so the TRBD1 call from TCRdb remains unchecked. Sequencing was performed on blood T cells: a sorted CD56 or NKG2C T cell subset, CD4+ or CD8+ T cells, or bulk PBMC T cells (not recorded which). The TCR sequence derives from a young man in good health. CDR3 sequence reads: CASSIVTGGNQPQHF.